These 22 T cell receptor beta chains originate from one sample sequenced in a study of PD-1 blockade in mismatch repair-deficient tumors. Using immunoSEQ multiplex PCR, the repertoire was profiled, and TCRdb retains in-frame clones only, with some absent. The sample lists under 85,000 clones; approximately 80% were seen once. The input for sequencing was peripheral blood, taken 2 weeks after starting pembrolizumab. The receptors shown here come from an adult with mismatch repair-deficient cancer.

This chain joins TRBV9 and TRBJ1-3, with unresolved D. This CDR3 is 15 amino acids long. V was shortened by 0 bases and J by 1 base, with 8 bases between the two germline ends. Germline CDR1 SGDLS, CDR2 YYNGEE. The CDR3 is CASSVGRGSGNTIYF. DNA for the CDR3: TGTGCCAGCAGCGTAGGGAGAGGGTCTGGAAACACCATATATTTT.

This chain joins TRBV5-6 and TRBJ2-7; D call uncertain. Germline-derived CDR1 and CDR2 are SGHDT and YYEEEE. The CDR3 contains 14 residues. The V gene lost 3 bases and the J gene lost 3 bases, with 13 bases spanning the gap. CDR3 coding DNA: TGTGCCAGCAGCTCATATCCAATCGTCTACGAGCAGTACTTC. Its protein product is CASSSYPIVYEQYF.

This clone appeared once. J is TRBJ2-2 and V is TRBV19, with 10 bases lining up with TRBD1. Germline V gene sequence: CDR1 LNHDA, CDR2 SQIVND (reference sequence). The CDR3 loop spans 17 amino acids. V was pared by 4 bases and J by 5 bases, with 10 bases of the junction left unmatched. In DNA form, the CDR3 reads TGTGCCAGTAGTACCTATAGACAGGGGGCGTCGACCGGGGAGCTGTTTTTT. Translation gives CASSTYRQGASTGELFF.

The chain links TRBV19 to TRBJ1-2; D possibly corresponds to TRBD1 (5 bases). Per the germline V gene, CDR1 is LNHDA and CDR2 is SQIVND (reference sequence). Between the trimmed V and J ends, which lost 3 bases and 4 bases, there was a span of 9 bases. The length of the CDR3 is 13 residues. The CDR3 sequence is CASSIWGIYGYTF. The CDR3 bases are TGTGCCAGTAGTATCTGGGGCATCTATGGCTACACCTTC.

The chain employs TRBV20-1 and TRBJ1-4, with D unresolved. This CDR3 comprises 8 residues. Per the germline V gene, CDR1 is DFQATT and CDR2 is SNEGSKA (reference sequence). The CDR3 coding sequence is TGCAGATGTGAAAAACTGTTTTTT. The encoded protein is CRCEKLFF.

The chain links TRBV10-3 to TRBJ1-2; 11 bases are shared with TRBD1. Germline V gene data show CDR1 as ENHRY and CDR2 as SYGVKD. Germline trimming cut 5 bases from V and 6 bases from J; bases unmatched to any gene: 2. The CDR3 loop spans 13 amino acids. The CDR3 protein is CAISRTGGDGYTF. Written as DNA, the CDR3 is TGTGCCATCAGTCGGACAGGGGGCGATGGCTACACCTTC.

The CDR3 DNA reads as TGTGCCAGCAACTACGACGTTAACACCGGGGAGCTGTTTTTT. It codes for CASNYDVNTGELFF. This chain links TRBV2 with TRBJ2-2, with unresolved D. Trimming stripped 7 bases from V and 2 bases from J, with 11 bases between. Germline V gene lookup returns CDR1 SNHLY and CDR2 FYNNEI. This CDR3 region has 14 residues.

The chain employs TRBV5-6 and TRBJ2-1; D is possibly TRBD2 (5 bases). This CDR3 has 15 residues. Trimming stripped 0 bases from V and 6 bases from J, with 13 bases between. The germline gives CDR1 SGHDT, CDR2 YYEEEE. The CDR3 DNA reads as TGTGCCAGCAGCTTGGCGCTAGTTCGGGGCAATGAGCAGTTCTTC. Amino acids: CASSLALVRGNEQFF.

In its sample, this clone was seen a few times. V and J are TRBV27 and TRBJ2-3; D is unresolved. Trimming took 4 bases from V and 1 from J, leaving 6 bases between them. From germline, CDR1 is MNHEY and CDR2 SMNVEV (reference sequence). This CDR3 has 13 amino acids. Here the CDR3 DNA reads TGTGCCAGCAGTTCCTACCGCACAGATACGCAGTATTTT. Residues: CASSSYRTDTQYF.

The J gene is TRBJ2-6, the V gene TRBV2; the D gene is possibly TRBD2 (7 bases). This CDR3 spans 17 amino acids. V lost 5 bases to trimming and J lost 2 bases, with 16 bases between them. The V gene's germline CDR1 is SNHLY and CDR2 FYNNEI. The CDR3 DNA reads TGTGCCAGCAGTCGGGGGGCATCAGTTGCTGGGGCCAACGTCCTGACTTTC. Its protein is CASSRGASVAGANVLTF.

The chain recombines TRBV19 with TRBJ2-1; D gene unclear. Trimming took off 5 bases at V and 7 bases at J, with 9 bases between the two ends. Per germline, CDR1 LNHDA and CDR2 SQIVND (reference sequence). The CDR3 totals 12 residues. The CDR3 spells CASSFIGNEQFF. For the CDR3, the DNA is TGTGCCAGTAGTTTCATAGGGAATGAGCAGTTCTTC.

CDR3 protein: CASSKGQGIAYEQYF. The CDR3 bases are TGTGCCAGCAGTAAGGGACAGGGAATCGCCTACGAGCAGTACTTC. V gene TRBV28 combines with J gene TRBJ2-7; 9 positions match TRBD1. The V gene end was trimmed by 5 bases and the J gene end by 2 bases; junction bases not matched to a gene: 7. Germline CDR1 is MDHEN and CDR2 is SYDVKM. This CDR3 contains 15 residues.

CDR3 loop: CSVDGQGGGAKNIQYF. CDR3 nucleotide sequence: TGCAGCGTTGACGGTCAAGGGGGGGGAGCCAAAAACATTCAGTACTTC. The rearrangement uses TRBV29-1 and TRBJ2-4; D is possibly TRBD2 (7 bases). Per the germline V gene, CDR1 is SQVTM and CDR2 is ANQGSEA. V lost 3 bases, J lost 0 bases, and 15 bases lay in between. The CDR3 is made up of 16 amino acids.

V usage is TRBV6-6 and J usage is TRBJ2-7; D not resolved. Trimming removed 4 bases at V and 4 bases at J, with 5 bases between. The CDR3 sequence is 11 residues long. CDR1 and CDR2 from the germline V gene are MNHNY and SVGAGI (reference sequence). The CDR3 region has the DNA TGTGCCAGCAGTTTAGAATACGAGCAGTACTTC. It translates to CASSLEYEQYF.

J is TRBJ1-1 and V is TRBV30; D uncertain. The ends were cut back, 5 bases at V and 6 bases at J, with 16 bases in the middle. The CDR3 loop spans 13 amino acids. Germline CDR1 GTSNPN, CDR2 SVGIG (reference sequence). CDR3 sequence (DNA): TGTGCCTGGTGCACGGGGTTCGGCGCTGAAGCTTTCTTT. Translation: CAWCTGFGAEAFF.

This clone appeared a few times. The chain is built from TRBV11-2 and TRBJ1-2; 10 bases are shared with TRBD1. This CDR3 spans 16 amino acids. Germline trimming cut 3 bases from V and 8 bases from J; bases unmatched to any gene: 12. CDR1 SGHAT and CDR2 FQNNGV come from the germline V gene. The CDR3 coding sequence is TGTGCCAGCAGCTTTCATTCGGCGGGACAGGGGACCGGCTACACCTTC. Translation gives CASSFHSAGQGTGYTF.

The CDR3 nucleotides read TGTGCCAGCAGCGTAGGTCAGGGGAGGGGACGTACTGAAGCTTTCTTT. Translated, it gives CASSVGQGRGRTEAFF. The chain carries TRBV9 and TRBJ1-1; D might be TRBD1 (6 bases). V was shortened by 0 bases and J by 5 bases, with 17 bases between the two germline ends. The CDR3 has 16 amino acids. CDR1 is SGDLS, CDR2 YYNGEE, per germline.

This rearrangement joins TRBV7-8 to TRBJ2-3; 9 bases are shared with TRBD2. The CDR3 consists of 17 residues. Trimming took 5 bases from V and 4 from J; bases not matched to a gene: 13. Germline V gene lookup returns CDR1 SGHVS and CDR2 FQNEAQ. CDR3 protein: CASSRRPPSGVSDTQYF. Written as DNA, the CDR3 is TGTGCCAGCAGCCGCCGTCCCCCTAGCGGGGTTTCAGATACGCAGTATTTT.

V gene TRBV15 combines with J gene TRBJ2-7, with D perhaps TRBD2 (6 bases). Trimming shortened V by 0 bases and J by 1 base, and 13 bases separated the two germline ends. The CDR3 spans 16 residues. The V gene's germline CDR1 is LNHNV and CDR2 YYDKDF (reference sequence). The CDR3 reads CATSRDVKGGSYEQYF. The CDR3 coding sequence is TGTGCCACCAGCAGAGATGTGAAGGGAGGATCCTACGAGCAGTACTTC.

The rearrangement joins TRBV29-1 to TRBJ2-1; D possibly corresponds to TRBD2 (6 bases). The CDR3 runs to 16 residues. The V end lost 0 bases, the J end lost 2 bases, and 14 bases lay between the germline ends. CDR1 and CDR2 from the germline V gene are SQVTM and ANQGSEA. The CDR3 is CSVEDAERVAYNEQFF. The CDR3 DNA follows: TGCAGCGTTGAAGACGCTGAGCGGGTGGCCTACAATGAGCAGTTCTTC.

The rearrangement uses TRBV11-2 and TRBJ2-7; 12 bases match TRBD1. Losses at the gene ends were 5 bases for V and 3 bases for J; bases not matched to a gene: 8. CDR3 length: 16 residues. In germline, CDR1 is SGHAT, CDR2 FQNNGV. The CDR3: CASSLGRDRGLYEQYF. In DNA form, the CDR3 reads TGTGCCAGCAGCCTAGGCCGGGACAGGGGGCTCTACGAGCAGTACTTC.

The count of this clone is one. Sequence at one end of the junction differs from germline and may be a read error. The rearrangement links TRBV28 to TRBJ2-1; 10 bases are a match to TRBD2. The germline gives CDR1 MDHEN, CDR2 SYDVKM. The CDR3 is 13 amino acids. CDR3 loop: CASRGLSGRLMLF. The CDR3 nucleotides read TGTGCCAGCAGGGGGCTTAGCGGGAGGCTTATGCTCTTC.